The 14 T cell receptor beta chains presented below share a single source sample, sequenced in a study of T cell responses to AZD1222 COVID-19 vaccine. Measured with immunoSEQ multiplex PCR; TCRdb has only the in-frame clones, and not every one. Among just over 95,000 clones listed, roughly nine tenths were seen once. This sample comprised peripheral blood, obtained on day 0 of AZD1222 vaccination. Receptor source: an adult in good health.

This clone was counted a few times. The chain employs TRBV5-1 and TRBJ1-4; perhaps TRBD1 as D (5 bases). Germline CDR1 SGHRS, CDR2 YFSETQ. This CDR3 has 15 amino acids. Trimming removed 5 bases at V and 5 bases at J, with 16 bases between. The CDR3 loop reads CASRPTGASNEKLFF. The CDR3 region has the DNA TGCGCCAGCAGACCTACCGGGGCCTCAAATGAAAAACTGTTTTTT. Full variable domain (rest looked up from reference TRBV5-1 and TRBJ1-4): KAGVTQTPRYLIKTRGQQVTLSCSPISGHRSVSWYQQTPGQGLQFLFEYFSETQRNKGNFPGRFSGRQFSNSRSEMNVSTLELGDSALYLCASRPTGASNEKLFFGSGTQLSVL.

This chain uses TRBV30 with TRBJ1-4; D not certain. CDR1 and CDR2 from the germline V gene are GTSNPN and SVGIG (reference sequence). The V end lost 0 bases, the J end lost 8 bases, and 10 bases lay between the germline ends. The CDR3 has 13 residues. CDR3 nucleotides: TGTGCCTGGAGTGTCCAGGTTGGAGAAAAACTGTTTTTT. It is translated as CAWSVQVGEKLFF. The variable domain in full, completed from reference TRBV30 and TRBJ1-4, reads SQTIHQWPATLVQPVGSPLSLECTVEGTSNPNLYWYRQAAGRGLQLLFYSVGIGQISSEVPQNLSASRPQDRQFILSSKKLLLSDSGFYLCAWSVQVGEKLFFGSGTQLSVL.

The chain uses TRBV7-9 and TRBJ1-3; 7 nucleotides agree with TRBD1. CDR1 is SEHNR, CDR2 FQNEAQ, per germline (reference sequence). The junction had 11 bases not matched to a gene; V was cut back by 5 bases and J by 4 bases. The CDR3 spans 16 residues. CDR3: CASSPRQGGSGNTIYF. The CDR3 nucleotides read TGTGCCAGCAGCCCAAGACAGGGAGGGTCCGGAAACACCATATATTTT.

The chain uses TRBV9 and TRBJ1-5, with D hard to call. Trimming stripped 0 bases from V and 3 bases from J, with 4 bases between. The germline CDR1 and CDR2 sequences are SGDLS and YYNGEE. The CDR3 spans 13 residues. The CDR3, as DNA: TGTGCCAGCAGCGTAGATGACAATCAGCCCCAGCATTTT. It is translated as CASSVDDNQPQHF.

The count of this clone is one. The CDR3 coding sequence is TGTGCCAGCAGCCAAGCCGACGGCACCTACGAGCAGTACTTC. Translating gives CASSQADGTYEQYF. The genes are TRBV3-1 (or the pseudogene TRBV3-2) and TRBJ2-7; no definite D call. V was shortened by 1 base and J by 2 bases, with 9 bases between the two germline ends. CDR1 and CDR2 from the germline V gene are LGHDT and YNNKEL (reference sequence). The CDR3 consists of 14 residues.

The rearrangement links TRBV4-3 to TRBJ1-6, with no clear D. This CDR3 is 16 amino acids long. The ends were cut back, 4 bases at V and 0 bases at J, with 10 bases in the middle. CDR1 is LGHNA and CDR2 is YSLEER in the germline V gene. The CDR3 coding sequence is TGCGCCAGCAGCCCGTCGGGGAGCTCCTATAATTCACCCCTCCACTTT. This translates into CASSPSGSSYNSPLHF.

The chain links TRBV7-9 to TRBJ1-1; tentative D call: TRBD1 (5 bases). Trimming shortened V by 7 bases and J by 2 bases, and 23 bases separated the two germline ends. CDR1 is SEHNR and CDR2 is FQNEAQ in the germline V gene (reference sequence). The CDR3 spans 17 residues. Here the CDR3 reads CASTITEGVGPNTEAFF. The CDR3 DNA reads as TGTGCCAGCACCATTACGGAGGGAGTGGGGCCCAACACTGAAGCTTTCTTT.

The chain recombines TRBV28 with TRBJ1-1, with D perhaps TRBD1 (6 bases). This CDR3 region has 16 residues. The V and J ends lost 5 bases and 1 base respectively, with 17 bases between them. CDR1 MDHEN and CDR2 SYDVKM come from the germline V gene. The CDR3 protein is CASSPHLQGGNTEAFF. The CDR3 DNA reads TGTGCCAGCAGTCCTCACCTACAGGGTGGGAACACTGAAGCTTTCTTT.

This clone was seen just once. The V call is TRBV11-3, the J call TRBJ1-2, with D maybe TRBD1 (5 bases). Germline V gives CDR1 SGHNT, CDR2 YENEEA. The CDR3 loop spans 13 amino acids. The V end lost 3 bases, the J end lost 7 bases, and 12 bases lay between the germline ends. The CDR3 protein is CASSFRAGLGYTF. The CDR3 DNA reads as TGTGCCAGCAGCTTCCGGGCAGGGCTTGGCTACACCTTC.

The CDR3 region is CASSSIAGGLYNEQFF. DNA for the CDR3: TGTGCCAGCAGCTCCATAGCGGGGGGGCTCTACAATGAGCAGTTCTTC. The rearrangement uses TRBV7-3 and TRBJ2-1, with 11 bases that match TRBD2. With V trimmed by 4 bases and J by 3 bases, 5 bases remained unmatched. The CDR3 spans 16 residues. The germline V gene encodes CDR1 SGHTA and CDR2 FQGTGA.

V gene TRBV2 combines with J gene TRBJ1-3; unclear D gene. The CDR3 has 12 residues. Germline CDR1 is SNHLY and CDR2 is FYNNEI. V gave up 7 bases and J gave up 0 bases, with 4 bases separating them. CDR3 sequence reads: CASIPSGNTIYF. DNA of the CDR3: TGTGCCAGCATCCCCTCTGGAAACACCATATATTTT.

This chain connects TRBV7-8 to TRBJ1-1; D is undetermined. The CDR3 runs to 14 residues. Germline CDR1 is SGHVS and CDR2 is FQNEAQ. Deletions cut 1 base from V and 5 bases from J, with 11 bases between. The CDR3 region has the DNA TGTGCCAGCAGCTTAGAGAACGGGAGAACTGAAGCTTTCTTT. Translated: CASSLENGRTEAFF.

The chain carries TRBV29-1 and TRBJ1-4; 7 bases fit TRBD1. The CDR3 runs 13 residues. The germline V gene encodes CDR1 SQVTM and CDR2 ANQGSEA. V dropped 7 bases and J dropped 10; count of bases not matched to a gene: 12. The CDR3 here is CSATGDDNVKLFF. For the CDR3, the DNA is TGCAGCGCAACAGGGGACGACAACGTAAAACTGTTTTTT.

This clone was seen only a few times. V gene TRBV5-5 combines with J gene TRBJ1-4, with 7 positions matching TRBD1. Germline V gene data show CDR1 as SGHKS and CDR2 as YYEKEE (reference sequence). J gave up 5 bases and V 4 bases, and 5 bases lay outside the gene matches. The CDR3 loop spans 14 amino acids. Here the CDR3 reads CASSLRDSNEKLFF. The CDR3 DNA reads TGTGCCAGCAGCCTCCGGGACAGCAATGAAAAACTGTTTTTT.